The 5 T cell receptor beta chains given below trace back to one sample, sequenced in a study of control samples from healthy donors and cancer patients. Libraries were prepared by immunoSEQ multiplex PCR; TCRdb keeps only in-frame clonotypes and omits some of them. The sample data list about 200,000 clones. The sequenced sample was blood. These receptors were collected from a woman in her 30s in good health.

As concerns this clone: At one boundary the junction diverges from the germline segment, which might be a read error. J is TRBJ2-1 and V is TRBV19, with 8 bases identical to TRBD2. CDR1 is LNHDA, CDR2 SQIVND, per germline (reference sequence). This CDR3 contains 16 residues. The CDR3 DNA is TGTGCCAGTAGTATATTCGCGGGGGGCTTTTACAGTGAGCAGTTCTTC. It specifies CASSIFAGGFYSEQFF.

CDR3 protein: CASSPRGYSNQPQHF. CDR3 DNA sequence: TGTGCCAGCAGTCCCCGGGGGTATAGCAATCAGCCCCAGCATTTT. This rearrangement joins TRBV28 to TRBJ1-5; D possibly corresponds to TRBD1 (5 bases). Germline CDR1 is MDHEN and CDR2 is SYDVKM. V was clipped by 5 bases and J by 0 bases, with 11 bases between them. The CDR3 covers 15 residues.

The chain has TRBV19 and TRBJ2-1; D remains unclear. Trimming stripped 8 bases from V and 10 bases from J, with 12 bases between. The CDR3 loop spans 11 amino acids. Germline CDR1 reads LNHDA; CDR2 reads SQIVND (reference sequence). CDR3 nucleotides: TGTGCCAGTGGGGTGTCAGGAGAGCAGTTCTTC. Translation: CASGVSGEQFF.

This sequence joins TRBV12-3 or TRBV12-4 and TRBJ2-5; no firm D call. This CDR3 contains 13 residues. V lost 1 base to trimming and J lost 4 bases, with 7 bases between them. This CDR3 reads CASSLDSRETQYF. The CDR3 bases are TGTGCCAGCAGTTTAGATTCACGAGAGACCCAGTACTTC.

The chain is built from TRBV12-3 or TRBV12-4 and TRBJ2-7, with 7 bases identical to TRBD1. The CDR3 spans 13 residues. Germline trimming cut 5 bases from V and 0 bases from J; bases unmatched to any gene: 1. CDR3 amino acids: CASSRDSSYEQYF. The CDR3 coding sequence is TGTGCCAGCAGTCGGGACAGCTCCTACGAGCAGTACTTC.